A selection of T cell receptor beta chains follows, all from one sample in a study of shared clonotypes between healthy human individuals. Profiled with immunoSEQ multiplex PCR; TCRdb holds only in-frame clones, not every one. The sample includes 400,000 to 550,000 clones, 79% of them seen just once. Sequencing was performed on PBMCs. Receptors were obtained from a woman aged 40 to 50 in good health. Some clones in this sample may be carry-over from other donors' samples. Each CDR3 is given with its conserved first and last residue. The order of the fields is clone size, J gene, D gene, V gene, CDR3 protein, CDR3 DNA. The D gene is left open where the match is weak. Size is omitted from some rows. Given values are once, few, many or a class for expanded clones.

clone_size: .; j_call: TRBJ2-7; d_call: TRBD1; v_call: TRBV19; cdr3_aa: CASRETGGRNEQYF; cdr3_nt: TGTGCCAGTAGGGAAACAGGGGGCAGGAACGAGCAGTACTTC
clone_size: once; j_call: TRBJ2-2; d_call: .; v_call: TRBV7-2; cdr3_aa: CASSLASLASGELFF; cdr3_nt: TGTGCCAGCAGCTTAGCGTCGCTAGCCTCCGGGGAGCTGTTTTTT
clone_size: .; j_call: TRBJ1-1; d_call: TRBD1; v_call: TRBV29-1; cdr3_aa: CSVGPGTGLKAFF; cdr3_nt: TGCAGCGTTGGTCCCGGGACAGGGTTGAAGGCTTTCTTT
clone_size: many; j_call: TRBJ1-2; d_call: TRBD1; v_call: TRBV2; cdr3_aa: CASSDPLGKAPVRGGYTF; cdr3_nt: TGTGCCAGCAGTGACCCCCTCGGGAAGGCGCCCGTCAGGGGGGGCTACACCTTC
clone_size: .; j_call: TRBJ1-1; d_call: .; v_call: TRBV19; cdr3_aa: CASSPRVGEAFF; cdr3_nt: TGTGCCAGTAGTCCTCGGGTAGGTGAAGCTTTCTTT
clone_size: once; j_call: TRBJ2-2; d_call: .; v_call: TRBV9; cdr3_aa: CASSTTTNTGELFF; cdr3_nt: TGTGCCAGCAGCACCACTACGAACACCGGGGAGCTGTTTTTT
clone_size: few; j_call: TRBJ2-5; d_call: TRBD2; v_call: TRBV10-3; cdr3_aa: CAISSGTSGRSETQYF; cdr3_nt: TGTGCCATCAGCTCCGGGACTAGCGGGAGGTCGGAGACCCAGTACTTC
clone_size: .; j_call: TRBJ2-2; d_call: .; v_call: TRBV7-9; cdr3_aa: CASSQIRPSGQLNSGELFF; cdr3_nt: TGTGCCAGCAGCCAAATACGTCCCTCAGGGCAGTTAAATTCCGGGGAGCTGTTTTTT
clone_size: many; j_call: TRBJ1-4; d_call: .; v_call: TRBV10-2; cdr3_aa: CASRGTGTTNEKLFF; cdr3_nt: TGCGCCAGCAGGGGAACAGGGACAACTAATGAAAAACTGTTTTTT
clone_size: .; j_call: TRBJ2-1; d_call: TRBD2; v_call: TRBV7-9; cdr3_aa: CASSGTTSGRAGQFF; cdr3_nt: TGTGCCAGCAGCGGTACGACTAGCGGGAGGGCCGGGCAGTTCTTC
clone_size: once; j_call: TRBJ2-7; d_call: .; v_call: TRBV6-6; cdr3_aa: CASSKDSNPSSYEQYF; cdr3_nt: TGTGCCAGCAGTAAGGACAGTAACCCCAGCTCCTACGAGCAGTACTTC
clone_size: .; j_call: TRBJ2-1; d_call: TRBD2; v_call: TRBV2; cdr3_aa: CASSFLADNEQFF; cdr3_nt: TGTGCCAGCAGTTTCCTAGCGGACAATGAGCAGTTCTTC
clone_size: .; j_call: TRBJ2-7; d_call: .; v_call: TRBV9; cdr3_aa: CASSVRGVGEQYF; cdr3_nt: TGTGCCAGCAGCGTTCGAGGTGTGGGCGAGCAGTACTTC
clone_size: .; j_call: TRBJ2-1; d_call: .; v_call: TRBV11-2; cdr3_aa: CASSLTRRSSYNEQFF; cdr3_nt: TGTGCCAGCAGCTTGACCCGGCGGAGCTCCTACAATGAGCAGTTCTTC
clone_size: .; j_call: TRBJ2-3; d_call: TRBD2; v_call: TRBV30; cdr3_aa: CAWSMTSGRWGDTQYF; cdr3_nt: TGTGCCTGGAGCATGACTAGCGGGAGGTGGGGAGATACGCAGTATTTT
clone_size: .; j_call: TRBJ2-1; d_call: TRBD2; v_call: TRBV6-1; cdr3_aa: CASRTYTSGNNEQFF; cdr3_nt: TGTGCCAGCAGAACGTATACTAGCGGTAACAATGAGCAGTTCTTC
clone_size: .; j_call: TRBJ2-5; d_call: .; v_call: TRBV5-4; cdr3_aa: CASSMAPLQETQYF; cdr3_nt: TGTGCCAGCAGCATGGCCCCCCTGCAGGAGACCCAGTACTTC
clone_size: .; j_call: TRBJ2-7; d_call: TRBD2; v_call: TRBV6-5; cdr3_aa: CASNPAGGLTYEQHF; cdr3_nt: TGTGCCAGCAACCCAGCGGGAGGACTTACATACGAGCAGCACTTC
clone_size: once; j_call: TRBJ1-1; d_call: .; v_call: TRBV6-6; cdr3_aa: CASSPGSLNTEAFF; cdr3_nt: TGTGCCAGCTCACCTGGGAGTCTGAACACTGAAGCTTTCTTT
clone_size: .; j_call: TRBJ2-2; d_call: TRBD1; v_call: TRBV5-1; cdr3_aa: CASSFDRATGELFF; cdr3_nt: TGCGCCAGCAGCTTTGACAGGGCTACCGGGGAGCTGTTTTTT
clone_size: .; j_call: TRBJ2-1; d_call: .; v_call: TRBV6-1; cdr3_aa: CASSERSGFNNEQFF; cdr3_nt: TGTGCCAGCAGTGAACGGTCGGGATTCAACAATGAGCAGTTCTTC
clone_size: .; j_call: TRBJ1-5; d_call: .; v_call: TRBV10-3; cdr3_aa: CAISAYVLDSNQPQHF; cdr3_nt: TGTGCCATCAGTGCTTACGTCCTGGACAGCAATCAGCCCCAGCATTTT
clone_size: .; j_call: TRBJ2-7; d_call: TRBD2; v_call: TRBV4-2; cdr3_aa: CASSQGAGEGYEQYF; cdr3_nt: TGTGCCAGCAGCCAAGGGGCGGGAGAAGGCTACGAGCAGTACTTC
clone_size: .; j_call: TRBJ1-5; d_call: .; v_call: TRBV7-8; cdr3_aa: CASSLGQFNQPQHF; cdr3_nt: TGTGCCAGCAGCTTAGGGCAGTTCAATCAGCCCCAGCATTTT
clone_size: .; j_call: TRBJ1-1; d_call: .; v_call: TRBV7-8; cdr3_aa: CASSPWGQGIGEAFF; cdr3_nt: TGTGCCAGCAGCCCCTGGGGGCAGGGGATAGGTGAAGCTTTCTTT
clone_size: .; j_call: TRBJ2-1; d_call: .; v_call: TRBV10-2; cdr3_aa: CASSESTGGEQFF; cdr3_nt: TGCGCCAGCAGTGAGTCGACCGGGGGTGAGCAGTTCTTC
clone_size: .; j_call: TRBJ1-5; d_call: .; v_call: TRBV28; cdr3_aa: CSASTSFAGAQPQHF; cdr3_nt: TGTTCGGCCTCCACCAGCTTTGCCGGAGCTCAGCCCCAGCATTTT
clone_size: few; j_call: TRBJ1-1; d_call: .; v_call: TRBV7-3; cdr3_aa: CASSSYNTEAFF; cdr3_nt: TGTGCCAGCAGCTCCTATAACACTGAAGCTTTCTTT
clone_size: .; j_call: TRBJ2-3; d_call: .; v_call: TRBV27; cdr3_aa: CASRPLQATDTQYF; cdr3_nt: TGTGCCAGTAGACCTCTCCAGGCCACAGATACGCAGTATTTT
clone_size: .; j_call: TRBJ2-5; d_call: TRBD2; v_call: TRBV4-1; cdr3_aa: CASSHGGGSETQYF; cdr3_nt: TGCGCCAGCAGCCATGGGGGGGGTTCGGAGACCCAGTACTTC
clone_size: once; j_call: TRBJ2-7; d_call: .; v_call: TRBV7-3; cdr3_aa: CASSLMFEGLQYF; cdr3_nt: TGTGCCAGCAGCTTAATGTTTGAGGGGCTTCAGTACTTC
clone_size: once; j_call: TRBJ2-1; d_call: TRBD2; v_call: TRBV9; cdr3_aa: CASSAGPGTSGSNEQFF; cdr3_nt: TGTGCCAGCAGCGCGGGACCTGGGACTAGCGGGAGCAATGAGCAGTTCTTC
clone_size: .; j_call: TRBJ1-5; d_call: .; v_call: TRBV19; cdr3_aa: CASSIPSDSFGQPQHF; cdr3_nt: TGTGCCAGTAGTATCCCCTCCGACAGTTTCGGCCAGCCCCAGCATTTT
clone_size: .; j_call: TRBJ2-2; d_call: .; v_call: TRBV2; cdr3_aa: CASRDTGELFF; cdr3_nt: TGTGCCAGCCGGGACACCGGGGAGCTGTTTTTT
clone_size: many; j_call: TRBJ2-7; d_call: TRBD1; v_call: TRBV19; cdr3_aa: CASSISRDRGYEQYF; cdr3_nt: TGTGCCAGTAGTATATCCCGGGACAGGGGCTACGAGCAGTACTTC
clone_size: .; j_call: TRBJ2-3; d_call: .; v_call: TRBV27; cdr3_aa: CASSSWSSTDTQYF; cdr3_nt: TGTGCCAGCAGTTCATGGAGTAGCACAGATACGCAGTATTTT
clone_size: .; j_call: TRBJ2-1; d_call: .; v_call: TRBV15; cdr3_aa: CATSREQVYNEQFF; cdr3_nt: TGTGCCACCAGCAGAGAACAGGTTTACAATGAGCAGTTCTTC
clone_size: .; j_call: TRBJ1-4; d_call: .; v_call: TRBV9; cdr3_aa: CASSVAEGQRLNELFF; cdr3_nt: TGTGCCAGCAGCGTAGCCGAGGGGCAGCGCTTGAATGAACTGTTTTTT
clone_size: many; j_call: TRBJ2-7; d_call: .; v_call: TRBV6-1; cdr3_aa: CASSKDRTSEEQYF; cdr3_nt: TGTGCCAGCAGTAAAGACAGGACGTCAGAAGAGCAGTACTTC
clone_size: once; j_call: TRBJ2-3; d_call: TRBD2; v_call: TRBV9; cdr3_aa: CASSVAGTSGTDTQYF; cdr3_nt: TGTGCCAGCAGCGTAGCCGGGACTAGCGGCACAGATACGCAGTATTTT
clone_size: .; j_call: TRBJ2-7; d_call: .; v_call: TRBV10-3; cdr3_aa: CAISGEVYEQYF; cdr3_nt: TGTGCCATCAGTGGGGAGGTCTACGAGCAGTACTTC
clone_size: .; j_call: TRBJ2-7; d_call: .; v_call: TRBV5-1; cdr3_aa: CASSSDGYYEQYF; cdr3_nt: TGCGCCAGCAGCTCGGACGGATACTACGAGCAGTACTTC
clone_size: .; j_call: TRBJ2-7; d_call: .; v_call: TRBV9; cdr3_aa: CASSVSLADSYEQYF; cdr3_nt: TGTGCCAGCAGCGTAAGCCTTGCCGACTCCTACGAGCAGTACTTC
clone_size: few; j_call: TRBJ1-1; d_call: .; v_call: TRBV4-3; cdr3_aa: CASSQEAQLEAFF; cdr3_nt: TGCGCCAGCAGCCAAGAGGCACAGCTTGAAGCTTTCTTT
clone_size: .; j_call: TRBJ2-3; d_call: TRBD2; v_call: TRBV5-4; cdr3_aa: CASSSPPRTSGGDTQYF; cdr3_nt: TGTGCCAGCAGCTCACCGCCCCGGACTAGCGGAGGAGATACGCAGTATTTT
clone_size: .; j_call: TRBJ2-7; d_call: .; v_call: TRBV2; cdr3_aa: CASIEDRGYEQYF; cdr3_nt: TGTGCCAGCATTGAGGATAGGGGCTACGAGCAGTACTTC
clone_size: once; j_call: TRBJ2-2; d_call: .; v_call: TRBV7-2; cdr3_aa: CASTPVGTGELFF; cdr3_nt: TGTGCCAGCACCCCCGTGGGAACCGGGGAGCTGTTTTTT
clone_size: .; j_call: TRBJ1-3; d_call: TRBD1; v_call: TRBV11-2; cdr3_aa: CASSATGGWPGNTIYF; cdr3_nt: TGTGCCAGCAGCGCCACAGGGGGCTGGCCTGGAAACACCATATATTTT
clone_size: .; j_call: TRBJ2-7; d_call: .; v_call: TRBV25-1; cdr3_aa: CASSEGGKQYF; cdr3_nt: TGTGCCAGCAGTGAGGGGGGAAAGCAGTACTTC
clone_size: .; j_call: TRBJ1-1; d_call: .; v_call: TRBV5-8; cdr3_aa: CASSLPGDNTEAFF; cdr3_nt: TGTGCCAGCAGCTTGCCCGGAGACAACACTGAAGCTTTCTTT
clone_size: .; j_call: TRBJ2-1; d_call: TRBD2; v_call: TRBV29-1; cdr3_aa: CSVATLAGGNEQFF; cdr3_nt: TGCAGCGTCGCGACGCTAGCGGGAGGGAATGAGCAGTTCTTC
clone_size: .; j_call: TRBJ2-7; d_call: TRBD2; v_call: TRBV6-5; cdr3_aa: CASRTPGGVYEQYF; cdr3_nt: TGTGCCAGCAGGACTCCGGGGGGGGTCTACGAGCAGTACTTC
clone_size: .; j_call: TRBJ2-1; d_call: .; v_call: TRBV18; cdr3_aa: CASSPPVPLPLIF; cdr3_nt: TGTGCCAGCTCACCTCCCGTTCCTCTCCCTCTGATCTTC